Below, 32 T cell receptor beta chains from the same sample are listed, as sequenced in a study of blood T cells in healthy people across ages. A second 7 to 11 cycle PCR used barcoded and J-beta primers. MiXCR was run by TCRdb on the 5' RACE reads, yielding one entry per CDR3 protein. The sample gives about 1.6 million distinct CDR3 sequences, approximately 32% of which show up once; 10% to 12% is in the top ten. The specimen sequenced was blood. The origin of the receptors is a woman in her 30s in good health.

The chain carries TRBV5-1 and TRBJ1-1, with D tentatively TRBD1 (5 bases). The CDR3 contains 16 residues. Germline V gene sequence: CDR1 SGHRS, CDR2 YFSETQ. V gave up 3 bases and J gave up 0 bases, with 15 bases separating them. The CDR3 DNA is TGCGCCAGCAGCTGGACAACGACAGCAATGAACACTGAAGCTTTCTTT. Translation gives CASSWTTTAMNTEAFF.

J is TRBJ2-7 and V is TRBV7-6; a possible D gene is TRBD1 (6 bases). V shed 5 bases and J shed 0 bases, with 14 bases lying between them. This CDR3 region has 15 residues. From germline, CDR1 is SGHVS and CDR2 FNYEAQ. The CDR3 loop is CASSPFGQRSYEQYF. The CDR3 DNA reads as TGTGCCAGCAGCCCCTTCGGACAGCGCTCCTACGAGCAGTACTTC.

CDR3 region: CASSESKGPRPEPQHF. The DNA for the CDR3 is TGTGCCAGCAGTGAATCGAAGGGCCCCCGGCCTGAGCCCCAGCATTTT. The rearrangement joins TRBV25-1 to TRBJ1-5; no firm D call. CDR1 MGHDK and CDR2 SYGVNS come from the germline V gene. The CDR3 is 16 amino acids. The V end lost 1 base, the J end lost 8 bases, and 18 bases lay between the germline ends.

This clonotype was detected a few times. This sequence joins TRBV7-8 and TRBJ2-5; no reliable D call. Gene TRBJ2-7 matches the end of the DNA better, so the J call may be wrong. This CDR3 comprises 13 residues. Germline lookup yields CDR1 SGHVS and CDR2 FQNEAQ. CDR3 loop: CASSLIGRSEQYF. The CDR3 bases are TGTGCCAGCAGCTTAATCGGCCGCTCCGAGCAGTACTTC.

This clonotype came up a few times. The chain couples TRBV6-6 to TRBJ2-7; 11 bases agree with TRBD2. The CDR3 covers 17 residues. J gave up 0 bases and V 2 bases, and 6 bases lay outside the gene matches. Germline V gene lookup returns CDR1 MNHNY and CDR2 SVGAGI (reference sequence). The DNA for the CDR3 is TGTGCCAGCAGTTACACCAGACTAGCGGGACTCTCCTACGAGCAGTACTTC. Translation gives CASSYTRLAGLSYEQYF.

Turning to this clonotype: An end of the junction differs from the germline gene, which may be a read error. The chain couples TRBV2 to TRBJ2-7, with 8 bases that match TRBD1. The germline V gene has CDR1 SNHLY and CDR2 FYNNEI. CDR3 length: 16 residues. CDR3 protein: CASSGDRDRFSYERYF. CDR3 sequence (DNA): TGTGCCAGCAGTGGGGACCGGGACAGGTTCTCCTACGAGCGGTACTTC. The full variable domain, rest sourced from reference TRBV2 and TRBJ2-7, is EPEVTQTPSHQVTQMGQEVILRCVPISNHLYFYWYRQILGQKVEFLVSFYNNEISEKSEIFDDQFSVERPDGSNFTLKIRSTKLEDSAMYFCASSGDRDRFSYERYFGPGTRLTVT.

The chain employs TRBV28 and TRBJ2-7; D could derive from TRBD1 or TRBD2 (5 bases each). CDR1 is MDHEN, CDR2 SYDVKM, per germline. The CDR3 spans 14 residues. Trimming left V 6 bases short and J 2 bases short, with 14 bases between. CDR3 DNA: TGTGCCAGCAGACCTCCGGGACCCGCCTACGAGCAGTACTTC. As protein: CASRPPGPAYEQYF.

Remarks on this clonotype: One junction end disagrees with the germline gene, perhaps due to a read error. The chain's CDR3 is CACSLHGLAAADTQYF. DNA for the CDR3: TGCGCCTGCAGCCTCCACGGACTAGCGGCCGCAGATACGCAGTATTTT. This chain joins TRBV4-1 and TRBJ2-3; 10 bases are a match to TRBD2. CDR1 MGHRA and CDR2 YSYEKL come from the germline V gene. The CDR3 sequence is 16 residues long.

The chain joins TRBV20-1 to TRBJ2-2; D call uncertain. The germline V gene has CDR1 DFQATT and CDR2 SNEGSKA (reference sequence). The V gene lost 7 bases and the J gene lost 0 bases, with 12 bases spanning the gap. The CDR3 runs 14 residues. The CDR3 loop is CSVGRSANTGELFF. CDR3 DNA: TGCAGTGTGGGTAGGAGCGCGAACACCGGGGAGCTGTTTTTT.

The V and J genes are TRBV2 and TRBJ1-2, with 10 bases identical to TRBD1. Germline CDR1 reads SNHLY; CDR2 reads FYNNEI. Germline trimming cut 6 bases from V and 4 bases from J; bases unmatched to any gene: 8. CDR3 length equals 15 residues. CDR3 sequence reads: CASSPGTGVGYGYTF. CDR3 in DNA: TGTGCCAGCAGCCCCGGGACAGGGGTAGGCTATGGCTACACCTTC. The full variable domain, completed using reference TRBV2 and TRBJ1-2, is EPEVTQTPSHQVTQMGQEVILRCVPISNHLYFYWYRQILGQKVEFLVSFYNNEISEKSEIFDDQFSVERPDGSNFTLKIRSTKLEDSAMYFCASSPGTGVGYGYTFGSGTRLTVV.

This clonotype was seen more than once but under ten times. The chain is built from TRBV3-1 and TRBJ2-1; maybe TRBD2 (5 bases). The ends were cut back, 5 bases at V and 5 bases at J, with 16 bases in the middle. Germline CDR1 is LGHDT and CDR2 is YNNKEL (reference sequence). The CDR3 runs 15 residues. CDR3 DNA: TGTGCCAGCAGCTCTCAAGGTCGGAGGCACAATGAGCAGTTCTTC. This codes for CASSSQGRRHNEQFF.

This clonotype was found many times. The gene calls are TRBV20-1 and TRBJ2-5, with a weak D call TRBD2 (6 bases). CDR1 DFQATT and CDR2 SNEGSKA come from the germline V gene (reference sequence). The germline V and J ends were trimmed by 6 bases and 5 bases, with 13 bases remaining between them. The CDR3 totals 12 residues. The CDR3 protein is CSAPTRFETQYF. For the CDR3, the DNA is TGCAGTGCCCCGACTAGATTTGAGACCCAGTACTTC.

This chain uses TRBV2 with TRBJ2-1, with D hard to call. The CDR3 spans 15 residues. Germline values: CDR1 SNHLY, CDR2 FYNNEI. V lost 1 base and J lost 2, with 9 bases in between. CDR3 DNA: TGTGCCAGCAGTGAAGACCCCGTAACCTACAATGAGCAGTTCTTC. Protein product: CASSEDPVTYNEQFF. Based on the CDR3 plus reference TRBV2 and TRBJ2-1, the full variable domain is EPEVTQTPSHQVTQMGQEVILRCVPISNHLYFYWYRQILGQKVEFLVSFYNNEISEKSEIFDDQFSVERPDGSNFTLKIRSTKLEDSAMYFCASSEDPVTYNEQFFGPGTRLTVL.

The chain recombines TRBV5-5 with TRBJ2-7, with TRBD2 matching 8 bases. Germline values: CDR1 SGHKS, CDR2 YYEKEE (reference sequence). The V segment lost 2 bases and the J segment 0 bases; nucleotides outside the gene matches: 7. CDR3 size: 16 residues. The CDR3 region is CASSFRGGMSSYEQYF. The DNA for the CDR3 is TGTGCCAGCAGCTTCCGCGGGGGGATGAGCTCCTACGAGCAGTACTTC.

The chain carries TRBV30 and TRBJ2-1; D call uncertain. Germline V gene data show CDR1 as GTSNPN and CDR2 as SVGIG (reference sequence). V was clipped by 5 bases and J by 7 bases, with 18 bases between them. There are 14 residues in the CDR3. The CDR3 DNA sequence: TGTGCCTGGCAAGGCGCCTCACTGGGGAATGAGCAGTTCTTC. This gives the protein CAWQGASLGNEQFF.

The chain combines TRBV15 with TRBJ1-6; no clear D. V was cut by 0 bases and J by 2 bases, with 5 bases left in between. Germline V gene sequence: CDR1 LNHNV, CDR2 YYDKDF (reference sequence). CDR3 length: 15 amino acids. The chain's CDR3 is CATSRDGAYNSPLHF. DNA for the CDR3: TGTGCCACCAGCAGAGACGGGGCCTATAATTCACCCCTCCACTTT. The complete variable domain, with remaining parts taken from reference TRBV15 and TRBJ1-6, reads DAMVIQNPRYQVTQFGKPVTLSCSQTLNHNVMYWYQQKSSQAPKLLFHYYDKDFNNEADTPDNFQSRRPNTSFCFLDIRSPGLGDTAMYLCATSRDGAYNSPLHFGNGTRLTVT.

This chain connects TRBV27 to TRBJ2-3, with TRBD2 matching over 8 bases. Germline lookup yields CDR1 MNHEY and CDR2 SMNVEV (reference sequence). The CDR3 extends over 15 amino acids. J lost 5 bases, V lost 3 bases, and 7 bases had no gene match. The CDR3, as DNA: TGTGCCAGCAGTTTTAGCGGGGACCCCATAGATACGCAGTATTTT. Its translation is CASSFSGDPIDTQYF.

The chain carries TRBV4-1 and TRBJ2-7; no firm D call. CDR3 length: 15 amino acids. Germline values: CDR1 MGHRA, CDR2 YSYEKL. Trimming shortened V by 0 bases and J by 3 bases, and 12 bases separated the two germline ends. The CDR3: CASSQEMVTNYEQYF. The DNA of the CDR3 is TGCGCCAGCAGCCAAGAGATGGTTACTAACTACGAGCAGTACTTC.

The chain is built from TRBV9 and TRBJ2-7; the D gene is possibly TRBD1 (5 bases). Per the germline V gene, CDR1 is SGDLS and CDR2 is YYNGEE. V was shortened by 0 bases and J by 1 base, with 8 bases between the two germline ends. The CDR3 length is 14 residues. As DNA, the CDR3 is TGTGCCAGCAGCGTAGACGACAGATCCTACGAGCAGTACTTC. This gives the protein CASSVDDRSYEQYF.

This clonotype was detected once. The chain uses TRBV2 and TRBJ2-5; tentative D call: TRBD2 (5 bases). CDR3 length: 17 amino acids. The germline V gene has CDR1 SNHLY and CDR2 FYNNEI. The V and J ends lost 3 bases and 1 base respectively, with 18 bases between them. CDR3 protein: CASSEGRTSAPQETQYF. The CDR3 nucleotides are TGTGCCAGCAGTGAGGGAAGAACTAGTGCCCCCCAAGAGACCCAGTACTTC.

The chain employs TRBV4-1 and TRBJ2-2, with D possibly matching TRBD2 (6 bases). From germline, CDR1 is MGHRA and CDR2 YSYEKL. The V and J ends lost 0 bases and 3 bases respectively, with 11 bases between them. This CDR3 contains 16 residues. CDR3 amino acids: CASSQEAGYDTGELFF. CDR3 nucleotide sequence: TGCGCCAGCAGCCAAGAGGCGGGGTACGACACCGGGGAGCTGTTTTTT.

This chain uses TRBV20-1 with TRBJ1-2; TRBD1 matches at 7 bases. The CDR3 runs 15 residues. The J segment lost 10 bases and the V segment lost 6 bases, leaving 20 bases of the junction unmatched. Germline-derived CDR1 and CDR2 are DFQATT and SNEGSKA (reference sequence). DNA for the CDR3: TGCAGTGCAAAACACAGGGACAGCCCGGTTATAGACTACACCTTC. This translates into CSAKHRDSPVIDYTF.

This clonotype was counted between two and nine times. DNA for the CDR3: TGTGCCAGCTCCTACAGGGTCGGGCTAGGGGGCTACACCTTC. It is translated as CASSYRVGLGGYTF. The J gene is TRBJ1-2, the V gene TRBV27; D may be TRBD1 (6 bases). The CDR3 consists of 14 residues. The V end lost 8 bases, the J end lost 8 bases, and 21 bases lay between the germline ends. The germline V gene encodes CDR1 MNHEY and CDR2 SMNVEV (reference sequence).

Of note for this clonotype: This may stem from a read error, because a much larger clone lies one nucleotide away. The chain employs TRBV9 and TRBJ1-1; D is uncertain. The CDR3 is 13 residues long. V lost 7 bases, J lost 1 base, and 11 bases lay in between. Germline V gene sequence: CDR1 SGDLS, CDR2 YYNGEE. CDR3 bases: TGTGCCAGCGGGTCTGGGCCGAACACTGAAGCTTTCTTT. Amino acids: CASGSGPNTEAFF.

This clonotype was observed at least ten times. The chain recombines TRBV20-1 with TRBJ1-6; no firm D call. Trimming took 5 bases from V and 8 from J, leaving 13 bases between them. The CDR3 runs to 13 residues. From germline, CDR1 is DFQATT and CDR2 SNEGSKA (reference sequence). CDR3 sequence reads: CSAGPFSDSPLHF. CDR3 DNA sequence: TGCAGTGCTGGTCCCTTCTCGGATTCACCCCTCCACTTT.

The table lists this clonotype with many counts. The chain carries TRBV6-9 and TRBJ2-1; D could derive from TRBD1 or TRBD2 (6 bases each). There are 15 residues in the CDR3. V dropped 2 bases and J dropped 0 bases, with 8 bases sitting between them. Germline V gene data show CDR1 as MNHGY and CDR2 as SVAAGI. The CDR3 bases are TGTGCCAGCAGTTATCGGGGGCCCTCCTACAATGAGCAGTTCTTC. Residues: CASSYRGPSYNEQFF.

This clonotype was observed a handful of times. This rearrangement joins TRBV4-2 to TRBJ1-1; D possibly corresponds to TRBD1 (5 bases). Between the trimmed V and J ends, which lost 0 bases and 0 bases, there was a span of 14 bases. Germline-derived CDR1 and CDR2 are LGHNA and YNFKEQ. The CDR3 totals 17 residues. The CDR3 DNA follows: TGTGCCAGCAGCCAAGATTGGGGGGGGGAAATGAACACTGAAGCTTTCTTT. Translation gives CASSQDWGGEMNTEAFF.

In regard to this clonotype: An end of the junction differs from the germline gene, which may be a read error. The V call is TRBV12-3 or TRBV12-4, the J call TRBJ1-4, with 8 bases that match TRBD1. The CDR3 is made up of 15 amino acids. In DNA form, the CDR3 reads TGTGCCAGCAGTTTCCAGGGGGCGAGCGGTGAAAAACGGTTTTTT. This codes for CASSFQGASGEKRFF.

V gene TRBV4-1 combines with J gene TRBJ2-1; 11 positions match TRBD2. Trimming took 0 bases from V and 12 from J; bases not matched to a gene: 22. Germline assignment: CDR1 MGHRA and CDR2 YSYEKL. The CDR3 runs 20 residues. CDR3 in amino acids: CASSQDTQSSGLAGLNGQFF. CDR3 nucleotides: TGCGCCAGCAGCCAAGATACGCAGAGTTCTGGACTAGCGGGCCTTAACGGGCAGTTCTTC.

The chain combines TRBV5-1 with TRBJ2-1; 8 nucleotides agree with TRBD2. The CDR3 runs to 16 residues. The junction had 12 bases not matched to a gene; V was cut back by 4 bases and J by 6 bases. Germline-derived CDR1 and CDR2 are SGHRS and YFSETQ. As DNA, the CDR3 is TGCGCCAGCAGCGAAAGCCCTAGCGGGCCCCCCAATGAGCAGTTCTTC. This codes for CASSESPSGPPNEQFF.

The chain couples TRBV3-1 to TRBJ2-1, with 8 bases fitting TRBD2. V lost 0 bases to trimming and J lost 8 bases; unmatched junction nucleotides: 6. The germline CDR1 and CDR2 sequences are LGHDT and YNNKEL (reference sequence). The CDR3 has 15 residues. CDR3 DNA: TGTGCCAGCAGCCAAGATTACGGGGGGGGCGATGAGCAGTTCTTC. Translated, it gives CASSQDYGGGDEQFF.

The chain uses TRBV6-2 or TRBV6-3 and TRBJ2-1, with D unclear. Germline V gene data show CDR1 as MNHEY and CDR2 as SVGEGT. V lost 6 bases, J lost 5 bases, and 8 bases lay in between. The CDR3 extends over 12 amino acids. The CDR3 sequence is CASRSEDNEQFF. The CDR3 DNA sequence: TGTGCCAGCAGAAGCGAGGACAATGAGCAGTTCTTC.